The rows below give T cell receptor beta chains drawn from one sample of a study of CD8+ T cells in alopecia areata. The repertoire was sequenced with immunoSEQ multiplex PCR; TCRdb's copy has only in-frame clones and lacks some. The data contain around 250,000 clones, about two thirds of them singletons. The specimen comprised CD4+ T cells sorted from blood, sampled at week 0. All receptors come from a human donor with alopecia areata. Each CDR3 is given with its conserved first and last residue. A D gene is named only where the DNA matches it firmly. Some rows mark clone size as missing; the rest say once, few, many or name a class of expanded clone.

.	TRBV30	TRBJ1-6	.	TGTGCCTATTCCTTGCCGGGGAATAATTCACCCCTCCACTTT	CAYSLPGNNSPLHF
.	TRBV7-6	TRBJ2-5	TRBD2	TGTGCCAGCAGCTTAGTCGCGGGGGGAGAGACCCAGTACTTC	CASSLVAGGETQYF
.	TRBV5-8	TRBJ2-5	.	TGTGCCAGCAGCTACTACCTCCAAGAGACCCAGTACTTC	CASSYYLQETQYF
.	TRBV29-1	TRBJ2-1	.	TGCAGCGTTGAATCTATGGGACAGGGCATCTCAGCGGGGGGCTACAATGAGCAGTTCTTC	CSVESMGQGISAGGYNEQFF
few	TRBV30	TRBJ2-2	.	TGTGCCTGGAGTAGGGGGGTCCTGGGGAACACCGGGGAGCTGTTTTTT	CAWSRGVLGNTGELFF
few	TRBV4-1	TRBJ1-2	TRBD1	TGCGCCAGCAGCTGGGACAGCCTCTATGGCTACACCTTC	CASSWDSLYGYTF
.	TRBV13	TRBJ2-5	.	TGTGCCAGCAGCTTAGTGCAAGAGACCCAGTACTTC	CASSLVQETQYF
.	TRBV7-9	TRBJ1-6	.	TGTGCCAGCAGCTTAGAATTAAAACCCCTCCACTTT	CASSLELKPLHF
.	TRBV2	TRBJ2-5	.	TGTGCCAGCGTGAGGGGCAACCAAGAGACCCAGTACTTC	CASVRGNQETQYF
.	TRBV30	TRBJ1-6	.	TGTGCCTGGAGGCGGGACACCAATAATTCACCCCTCCACTTT	CAWRRDTNNSPLHF
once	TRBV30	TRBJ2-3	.	TGTGCCTGGAGTGTAACACTAGATACGCAGTATTTT	CAWSVTLDTQYF
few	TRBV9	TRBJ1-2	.	TGTGCCAGCAGCGTAGTTAACTATGGCTACACCTTC	CASSVVNYGYTF
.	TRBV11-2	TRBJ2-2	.	TGTGCCAGCAGCTTCCACACCGGGGAGCTGTTTTTT	CASSFHTGELFF
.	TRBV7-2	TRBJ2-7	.	TGTGCCAGCAGCCAAGGGACACCCTACGAGCAGTACTTC	CASSQGTPYEQYF
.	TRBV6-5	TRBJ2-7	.	TGTGCCAGCAGCCGGAGGGGGGAGGATCCCTACGAGCAGTACTTC	CASSRRGEDPYEQYF
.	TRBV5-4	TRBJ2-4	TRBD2	TGTGCCAGCAGCTTGGATCCTAGCGGGGGGGCTGGAGCCAAAAACATTCAGTACTTC	CASSLDPSGGAGAKNIQYF
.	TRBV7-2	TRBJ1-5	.	TGTGCCAGCAGCCCCCAGGGGAGGGGTCAGCCCCAGCATTTT	CASSPQGRGQPQHF